The 30 T cell receptor beta chains below come from one sample, sequenced in a study of blood T cell repertoires in COVID-19. Data came from immunoSEQ multiplex PCR; TCRdb stores just in-frame clones and leaves some out. The sample has hundreds of thousands of clones, 88% seen once. The source material was peripheral blood. The receptor source for this set is a woman in her twenties or thirties with acute or convalescent COVID-19.

V usage is TRBV30 and J usage is TRBJ2-2; D is perhaps TRBD1 (6 bases). The V end lost 4 bases, the J end lost 1 base, and 13 bases lay between the germline ends. The CDR3 is 15 amino acids. CDR1 GTSNPN and CDR2 SVGIG come from the germline V gene (reference sequence). CDR3 amino acids: CAWTSGQKNTGELFF. The CDR3 DNA is TGTGCCTGGACCTCCGGACAGAAGAACACCGGGGAGCTGTTTTTT. Full variable domain (remainder filled in from reference TRBV30 and TRBJ2-2): SQTIHQWPATLVQPVGSPLSLECTVEGTSNPNLYWYRQAAGRGLQLLFYSVGIGQISSEVPQNLSASRPQDRQFILSSKKLLLSDSGFYLCAWTSGQKNTGELFFGEGSRLTVL.

This rearrangement joins TRBV6-5 to TRBJ2-7; TRBD2 might be the D (6 bases). This CDR3 contains 13 residues. Germline assignment: CDR1 MNHEY and CDR2 SVGAGI. V was pared by 10 bases and J by 3 bases, with 16 bases between. The DNA for the CDR3 is TGTGCCACCAGACTAGAAAGAAACTACGAGCAGTACTTC. Residues: CATRLERNYEQYF.

The chain has TRBV4-1 and TRBJ2-5; D perhaps matches TRBD2 (6 bases). The germline V gene encodes CDR1 MGHRA and CDR2 YSYEKL. Trimming took 0 bases from V and 5 from J, leaving 16 bases between them. The CDR3 is 16 residues long. The CDR3 here is CASSQDGTPRSETQYF. CDR3 nucleotides: TGCGCCAGCAGCCAAGACGGGACTCCCCGGTCGGAGACCCAGTACTTC.

This chain connects TRBV9 to TRBJ2-7; 14 nucleotides line up with TRBD2. The CDR3 sequence is 17 residues long. The V segment lost 1 base and the J segment 5 bases; nucleotides outside the gene matches: 8. Per the germline V gene, CDR1 is SGDLS and CDR2 is YYNGEE. The CDR3 DNA reads as TGTGCCAGCAGCGTATTGGGGACTAGCGGGAGTGGCAACGAGCAGTACTTC. Translating gives CASSVLGTSGSGNEQYF.

V usage is TRBV6-5 and J usage is TRBJ1-3, with 11 bases identical to TRBD1. The CDR3 spans 15 residues. CDR1 is MNHEY and CDR2 is SVGAGI in the germline V gene. Trimming took 6 bases from V and 4 from J; bases not matched to a gene: 5. The CDR3 DNA reads TGTGCCAGCAGCCAGGGACAGGGGGGAGGAAACACCATATATTTT. Amino acid sequence: CASSQGQGGGNTIYF.

The chain joins TRBV7-9 to TRBJ2-1; no clear D gene. The V end was cut by 6 bases, the J end by 7 bases, with 16 bases between. CDR3 length equals 14 residues. From germline, CDR1 is SEHNR and CDR2 FQNEAQ (reference sequence). The DNA of the CDR3 is TGTGCCAGCAGGTACGGATCCGAGGCAAATGAGCAGTTCTTC. Protein: CASRYGSEANEQFF.

This chain links TRBV19 with TRBJ2-2; 10 bases align to TRBD1. The ends lost 3 bases at V and 4 bases at J; junction bases unmatched: 2. The CDR3 contains 15 residues. Germline CDR1 reads LNHDA; CDR2 reads SQIVND (reference sequence). The CDR3 is CASSIRTGGTGELFF. DNA for the CDR3: TGTGCCAGTAGTATCCGGACAGGGGGCACCGGGGAGCTGTTTTTT.

The chain has TRBV27 and TRBJ2-1; D gene ambiguous. The V end was cut by 6 bases, the J end by 10 bases, with 16 bases between. Germline V CDR1 and CDR2: MNHEY, SMNVEV (reference sequence). The CDR3 contains 13 residues. Here the CDR3 DNA reads TGTGCCAGCAGCTTTCTCCCTTGGGCCGAGCAGTTCTTC. It translates to CASSFLPWAEQFF.

The chain's CDR3 is CASSPPDGRDEQFF. The CDR3 DNA reads TGTGCCAGCTCACCACCAGACGGGAGGGATGAGCAGTTCTTC. The chain recombines TRBV18 with TRBJ2-1; TRBD2 matches at 8 bases. The germline V gene encodes CDR1 KGHSH and CDR2 LQKENI. J was trimmed by 8 bases and V by 0 bases; bases with no gene match: 3. The CDR3 has 14 residues.

V is TRBV5-1 and J is TRBJ2-1; 11 nucleotides align to TRBD2. The V and J ends lost 3 bases and 4 bases, in that order; junction bases with no gene match: 3. CDR1 and CDR2 from the germline V gene are SGHRS and YFSETQ. This CDR3 is built from 15 residues. DNA for the CDR3: TGCGCCAGCAGCTCCGGGACTAGCGGTTACAATGAGCAGTTCTTC. Translated, it gives CASSSGTSGYNEQFF.

The CDR3 reads CASSPGGTQPQHF. In nucleotides, the CDR3 is TGTGCCAGCAGTCCAGGGGGCACTCAGCCCCAGCATTTT. The rearrangement joins TRBV12-3 or TRBV12-4 to TRBJ1-5, with TRBD1 matching over 8 bases. The CDR3 is made up of 13 amino acids. V was pared by 5 bases and J by 6 bases, with 3 bases of the junction left unmatched.

This chain links TRBV7-9 with TRBJ2-3, with 11 positions matching TRBD2. The CDR3 totals 16 residues. Germline CDR1 is SEHNR and CDR2 is FQNEAQ (reference sequence). The V segment lost 3 bases and the J segment 2 bases; nucleotides outside the gene matches: 4. CDR3 nucleotides: TGTGCCAGCAGCTTCTTAGCGGGAGGGGTCACAGATACGCAGTATTTT. Protein product: CASSFLAGGVTDTQYF.

This sequence joins TRBV27 and TRBJ1-1; TRBD1 might be the D (5 bases). Trimming took 5 bases from V and 10 from J, leaving 14 bases between them. This CDR3 contains 12 residues. CDR1 is MNHEY, CDR2 SMNVEV, per germline (reference sequence). CDR3 sequence reads: CASSPQGSTAFF. The CDR3 coding sequence is TGTGCCAGCAGTCCCCAGGGTTCTACAGCTTTCTTT.

The chain has TRBV11-2 and TRBJ2-2; D possibly corresponds to TRBD2 (5 bases). In germline, CDR1 is SGHAT, CDR2 FQNNGV. Trimming pared 2 bases from V and 2 bases from J, leaving 12 bases between. This CDR3 spans 16 amino acids. CDR3 in DNA: TGTGCCAGCAGCTTATCTACGGGGAGTAACACCGGGGAGCTGTTTTTT. This encodes CASSLSTGSNTGELFF.

The chain uses TRBV5-1 and TRBJ1-4; 7 bases fit TRBD1. V trimming: 4 bases; J trimming: 5 bases; junction bases outside the gene matches: 5. Germline V gene data show CDR1 as SGHRS and CDR2 as YFSETQ. CDR3 length: 14 residues. The CDR3 nucleotides read TGCGCCAGCAGCGAAGGGACAGTGAATGAAAAACTGTTTTTT. Translation gives CASSEGTVNEKLFF.

The chain combines TRBV10-2 with TRBJ1-4, with 7 bases matching TRBD1. V dropped 0 bases and J dropped 8; count of bases not matched to a gene: 9. The CDR3 has 16 residues. Germline V gene lookup returns CDR1 WSHSY and CDR2 SAAADI. CDR3 amino acids: CASSESGGTVGEKLFF. DNA for the CDR3: TGCGCCAGCAGTGAGTCCGGAGGGACAGTCGGAGAAAAACTGTTTTTT.

The chain combines TRBV4-1 with TRBJ2-2; a possible D gene is TRBD1 (7 bases). The CDR3 sequence is 16 residues long. CDR1 and CDR2 (germline): MGHRA, YSYEKL. V gave up 11 bases and J gave up 2 bases, with 21 bases separating them. The CDR3 spells CASGGPDTPNTGELFF. The CDR3 nucleotides read TGCGCCTCAGGGGGGCCAGATACACCTAACACCGGGGAGCTGTTTTTT.

The chain joins TRBV4-1 to TRBJ1-4; 9 bases are a match to TRBD1. CDR3 length: 19 amino acids. Trimming cost V 0 bases and J 8 bases; bases outside gene matches: 16. Germline V gene sequence: CDR1 MGHRA, CDR2 YSYEKL. The CDR3 bases are TGCGCCAGCAGCCAAGAACGGGTCGCGGGGACAGGGATTCCAGAAAAACTGTTTTTT. This sequence encodes CASSQERVAGTGIPEKLFF.

V is TRBV12-3 or TRBV12-4 and J is TRBJ2-7; the D gene is possibly TRBD1 (6 bases). The ends were cut back, 2 bases at V and 5 bases at J, with 10 bases in the middle. There are 13 residues in the CDR3. CDR3: CASSLRGFDEQYF. CDR3 DNA: TGTGCCAGCAGTTTAAGGGGGTTCGACGAGCAGTACTTC.

This clone was picked up a small number of times. The rearrangement uses TRBV7-9 and TRBJ1-5; D not resolved. The V and J ends lost 5 bases and 1 base respectively, with 15 bases between them. Germline CDR1 reads SEHNR; CDR2 reads FQNEAQ (reference sequence). The CDR3 is 16 amino acids. CDR3 nucleotides: TGTGCCAGCAGCGGGTCGGGGAAGGCGAGCAATCAGCCCCAGCATTTT. This gives the protein CASSGSGKASNQPQHF.

A single count supports this clone. The chain uses TRBV28 and TRBJ1-4; 8 bases are a match to TRBD1. With V trimmed by 6 bases and J by 3 bases, 3 bases remained unmatched. Germline CDR1 MDHEN, CDR2 SYDVKM. This CDR3 comprises 14 residues. This CDR3 reads CASSPRGPNEKLFF. CDR3 DNA sequence: TGTGCCAGCAGCCCCAGGGGGCCTAATGAAAAACTGTTTTTT.

There are a few counts of this clone. The V call is TRBV7-9, the J call TRBJ2-5; 9 bases are shared with TRBD1. CDR1 SEHNR and CDR2 FQNEAQ come from the germline V gene (reference sequence). The CDR3 is made up of 15 amino acids. With 3 bases clipped from V and 5 bases from J, the junction kept 7 bases outside the gene matches. CDR3 sequence: CASSFYRGPGETQYF. The DNA for the CDR3 is TGTGCCAGCAGCTTTTACAGGGGGCCAGGGGAGACCCAGTACTTC.

This chain links TRBV27 with TRBJ2-1; 12 nucleotides align to TRBD2. The CDR3 totals 16 residues. V shed 3 bases and J 6 bases; nucleotides not matched to a gene: 6. Germline V gene sequence: CDR1 MNHEY, CDR2 SMNVEV (reference sequence). DNA for the CDR3: TGTGCCAGCAGTTTCAGGCTAGCGGGAGGGCTCAATGAGCAGTTCTTC. It yields the protein CASSFRLAGGLNEQFF.

A few counts support this clone. The chain employs TRBV30 and TRBJ1-3, with TRBD1 matching 8 bases. The CDR3 runs 15 residues. V was pared by 6 bases and J by 1 base, with 8 bases of the junction left unmatched. Germline V lookup: CDR1 GTSNPN, CDR2 SVGIG (reference sequence). The CDR3 nucleotides read TGTGCCTGCCCCCTCCGGGACAGGTCTGGAAACACCATATATTTT. Translated: CACPLRDRSGNTIYF.

The chain combines TRBV25-1 with TRBJ2-3; D is ambiguous. V was shortened by 5 bases and J by 6 bases, with 12 bases between the two germline ends. The CDR3 contains 13 residues. CDR1 and CDR2 from the germline V gene are MGHDK and SYGVNS. CDR3 bases: TGTGCCAGCAGTCCTCCGACCGGGGATACGCAGTATTTT. Its translation is CASSPPTGDTQYF.

V usage is TRBV6-6 and J usage is TRBJ2-7; a weak D match, TRBD1 (5 bases). The CDR3 loop spans 14 amino acids. V was cut by 1 base and J by 6 bases, with 13 bases left in between. Germline values: CDR1 MNHNY, CDR2 SVGAGI (reference sequence). The CDR3 nucleotides read TGTGCCAGCAGTTACTACCAGGCTGGGGCCGAGCAGTACTTC. Protein: CASSYYQAGAEQYF.

The CDR3 protein is CASSLRGGTNEKLFF. CDR3 in DNA: TGTGCCAGCAGCCTAAGGGGGGGTACTAATGAAAAACTGTTTTTT. The chain couples TRBV7-8 to TRBJ1-4, with D tentatively TRBD1 (6 bases). Between the trimmed V and J ends, which lost 5 bases and 2 bases, there was a span of 12 bases. The CDR3 runs to 15 residues. CDR1 SGHVS and CDR2 FQNEAQ come from the germline V gene.

This chain uses TRBV6-2 or TRBV6-3 with TRBJ2-2; 12 nucleotides match TRBD2. The germline V gene has CDR1 MNHEY and CDR2 SVGEGT. Trimming removed 6 bases from V and 2 bases from J; junction bases left unmatched: 7. The CDR3 runs 17 residues. The CDR3 nucleotides read TGTGCCAGCAGCGCTCGGACTAGCGGGACCAACACCGGGGAGCTGTTTTTT. It encodes CASSARTSGTNTGELFF.

This chain connects TRBV12-3 or TRBV12-4 to TRBJ2-1; 8 positions agree with TRBD2. V shed 3 bases and J 12 bases; nucleotides not matched to a gene: 4. The CDR3 spans 12 residues. The CDR3 coding sequence is TGTGCCAGCAGTTTTTCGGGACTAGGGCAGTTCTTC. It is translated as CASSFSGLGQFF.

This chain links TRBV7-6 with TRBJ2-7; weak D call: TRBD2 (5 bases). This CDR3 spans 15 amino acids. Per germline, CDR1 SGHVS and CDR2 FNYEAQ. V was shortened by 1 base and J by 3 bases, with 13 bases between the two germline ends. CDR3 DNA sequence: TGTGCCAGCAGCTTAGGAACGGGAATTGGCTACGAGCAGTACTTC. Translation: CASSLGTGIGYEQYF.